This T cell receptor beta chain was documented in a study of shared clonotypes between healthy human individuals. Those who donated were healthy HIV-negative adults, with no recent acute infections or vaccinations reported. The assay was immunoSEQ multiplex PCR, and TCRdb's table has in-frame clones only and misses some. The repertoire holds fewer than 700,000 clones, with around 78% as singletons. Sample: PBMCs. This TCR came from a woman aged 40 to 50 in good health. Some clones in this sample may be carry-over from other donors' samples.

The CDR3 protein is CSAWDGGSYTF. CDR3 sequence (DNA): TGCAGTGCTTGGGACGGGGGGAGCTACACCTTC. The genes are TRBV20-1 and TRBJ1-2; D might be TRBD1 (5 bases). The V end was cut by 5 bases, the J end by 9 bases, with 13 bases between. Germline V lookup: CDR1 DFQATT, CDR2 SNEGSKA (reference sequence). This CDR3 has 11 amino acids.